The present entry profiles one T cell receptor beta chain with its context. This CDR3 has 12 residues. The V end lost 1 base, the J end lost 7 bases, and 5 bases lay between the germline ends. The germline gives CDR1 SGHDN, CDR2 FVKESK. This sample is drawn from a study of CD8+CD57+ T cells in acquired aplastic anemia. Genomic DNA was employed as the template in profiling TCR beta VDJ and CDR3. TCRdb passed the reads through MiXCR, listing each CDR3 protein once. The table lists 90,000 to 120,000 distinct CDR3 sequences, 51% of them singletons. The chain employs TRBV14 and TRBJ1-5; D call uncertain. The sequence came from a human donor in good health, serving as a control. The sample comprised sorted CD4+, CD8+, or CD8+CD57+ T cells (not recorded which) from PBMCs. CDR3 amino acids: CASSQGYQPQHF. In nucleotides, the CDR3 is TGTGCCAGCAGCCAAGGATACCAGCCCCAGCATTTT. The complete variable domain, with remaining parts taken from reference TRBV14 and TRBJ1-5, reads EAGVTQFPSHSVIEKGQTVTLRCDPISGHDNLYWYRRVMGKEIKFLLHFVKESKQDESGMPNNRFLAERTGGTYSTLKVQPAELEDSGVYFCASSQGYQPQHFGDGTRLSIL.